This TCR beta chain emerged from a study of CD8 T cells in Susac syndrome (dated by TCRdb to between 2019 and 2020). Study-wide context: Among the Susac syndrome patients who were sequenced, clinically active disease was present in five or six and clinical remission was observed in about eight. At the time of blood withdrawal, Susac syndrome patients were either therapy-naive, taking corticosteroids (with some also receiving IVIg), or on IVIg alone. Repertoire sequencing was used to test whether CD8+ T cell activation and differentiation in Susac syndrome was antigen driven.

Overall results and qualifications from the work: In patients with Susac syndrome, the CD4+ T cell repertoire showed no detectable clonal expansion. The number of individuals in the TCR sequencing and HLA analysis was acknowledged as relatively small.

As for this clonotype: Its antigen target is currently unknown. No base-level quality is on record; no much larger clone is a single base apart.

RNA was extracted with the RNeasy kit and about 0.5 to 1 ug was reverse transcribed using random hexamers. The immunoSEQ multiplex PCR assay, which covers 54 Vbeta and 13 Jbeta segments, was used to amplify TCR beta CDR3 regions. Bias from PCR amplification was corrected by using a synthetic template baseline for primer optimization and for computational correction. The authors' analysis ran thus. Reads were annotated to V, D and J genes according to IMGT and were analyzed with immunoSEQ Analyzer, with only productive sequences retained. Clonality was computed as one minus Shannon entropy normalized by log2 of the number of productive unique sequences. For each patient and control, public and private clones were evaluated among the 100 most prevalent clones. A clone was defined as Susac-specific if it was absent from the healthy and MS cohorts, from over 1,000 published viral clones and from other ImmuneACCESS disease sequences. TCRdb reran the public reads through fastp at Q25 and MiXCR, keeping productive beta chains. Rows are combined by CDR3 protein, so each entry shows the most common genes and DNA. The V and J calls and clone size come from TCRdb's table, not from the authors' own analysis. In this sample the table shows about 150,000 distinct CDR3 sequences, 90% to 95% of which occur a single time. The ten largest make up 0.16% of the sample.

Peripheral blood CD8+ and CD4+ T cells from healthy donors, Susac syndrome patients and multiple sclerosis patients were profiled by high-throughput TCR beta sequencing. Susac syndrome patients met recently defined diagnostic criteria for definite or probable disease. Bulk CD8+ and CD4+ T cells were purified magnetically by negative isolation, whereas CD8+ TEMRA cells were enriched by FACS. Blood was drawn into EDTA tubes, processed within 24 hours, and PBMCs were isolated by density gradient centrifugation. PBMCs intended for TCR sequencing were frozen in liquid nitrogen and were later thawed in a 37 degrees C water bath. Purity of sorted or isolated CD4+, CD8+ and CD8+ TEMRA cells was at least 90%. Material for sequencing was CD4+ T cells from PBMCs. The receptor's source is a human donor with Susac syndrome.

CDR3 reads: CASRGSTSYGYTF. The bases read TGTGCCAGCAGAGGAAGTACGAGCTATGGCTACACCTTC. The chain joins TRBV12-3 or TRBV12-4 to TRBJ1-2; the D gene is not confidently resolved. Counted from cysteine to phenylalanine, this CDR3 has 13 amino acids. Left in the record is the CDR3 DNA by itself, 39 bases read in frame from the first base. V is shortened by 6 bases, J by 4 bases, and the region joining them spans 12 bases.